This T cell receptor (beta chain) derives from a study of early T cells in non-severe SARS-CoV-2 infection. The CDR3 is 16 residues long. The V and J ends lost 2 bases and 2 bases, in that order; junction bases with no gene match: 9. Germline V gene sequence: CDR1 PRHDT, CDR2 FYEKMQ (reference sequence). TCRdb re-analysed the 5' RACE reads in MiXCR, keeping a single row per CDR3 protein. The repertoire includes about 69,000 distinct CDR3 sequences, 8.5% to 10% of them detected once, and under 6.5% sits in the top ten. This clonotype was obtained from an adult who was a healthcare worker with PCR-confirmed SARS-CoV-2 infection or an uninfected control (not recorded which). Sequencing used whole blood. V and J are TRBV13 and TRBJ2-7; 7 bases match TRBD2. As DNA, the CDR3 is TGTGCCAGCAGCTTAATTGGGCGGGGGACCACCTACGAGCAGTACTTC. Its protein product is CASSLIGRGTTYEQYF.